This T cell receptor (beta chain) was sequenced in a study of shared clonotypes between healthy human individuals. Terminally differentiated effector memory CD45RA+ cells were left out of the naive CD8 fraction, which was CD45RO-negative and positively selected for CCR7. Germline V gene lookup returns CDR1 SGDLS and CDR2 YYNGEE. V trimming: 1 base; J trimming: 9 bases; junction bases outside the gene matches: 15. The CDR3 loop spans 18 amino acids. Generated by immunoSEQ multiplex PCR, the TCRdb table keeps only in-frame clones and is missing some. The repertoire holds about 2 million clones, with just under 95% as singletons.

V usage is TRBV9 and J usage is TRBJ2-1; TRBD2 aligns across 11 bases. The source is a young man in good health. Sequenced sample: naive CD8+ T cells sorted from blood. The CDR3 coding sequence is TGTGCCAGCAGCGTATCCGGGACTAGCGGCAGCAAGGTTCTTGAGCAGTTCTTC. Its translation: CASSVSGTSGSKVLEQFF.